This TCR beta chain was identified during a study of human T cells and chemical hapten exposure. Study in general: Diphenylcyclopropenone was administered weekly to the scalp of patients throughout the roughly 24-week study. Study-level results: TCRs whose frequency exceeded 1 in 1000 remained the same following DPC sensitization. A positive correlation with patch test score was shown by PT1 expanded TCR counts.

Time point here: patch test 3, about 24 weeks after DPC sensitization. The treatment here: therapeutic diphenylcyclopropenone sensitization with weekly scalp DPC. Extraction of total RNA was performed on unfractionated whole blood. MiXCR was run by TCRdb on the RACE reads, yielding one entry per CDR3 protein. Among about 82,000 distinct CDR3 sequences listed, 10% to 15% were seen once. The germline V and J ends were trimmed by 6 bases and 5 bases, with 11 bases remaining between them. CDR1 SEHNR and CDR2 FQNEAQ come from the germline V gene (reference sequence). The CDR3 is made up of 13 amino acids. About this clonotype: Its specificity is not known.

Sequenced material: whole blood, taken in connection with sensitization to the hapten diphenylcyclopropenone (DPC). This clonotype was sampled from a woman between 50 and 59 years old with alopecia areata. Some clones in this sample may be carry-over from other donors' samples. The V and J genes are TRBV7-9 and TRBJ1-5, with a tentative D call TRBD1 (6 bases). CDR3 nucleotide sequence: TGTGCCAGCAGTAACAGGGCTCATCAGCCCCAGCATTTT. Translating gives CASSNRAHQPQHF.